The clone carrying this TCR beta chain came up once. In the same sample, other DNA sequences code for this CDR3. V lost 2 bases to trimming and J lost 2 bases, with 9 bases between them. From germline, CDR1 is KGHSH and CDR2 LQKENI. The CDR3 totals 14 residues. The data originate from a study of blood T cell repertoires in COVID-19. Background on the study: Some COVID-19 samples were acute and others convalescent; all came from the United States, Italy and Spain.

Assay: immunoSEQ multiplex PCR; the TCRdb copy retains only in-frame clones and omits some. The repertoire has 250,000 to 350,000 clones, 90% of them found once; the top ten carry 3.5% to 4.5%. The specimen sequenced was PBMCs or T cells enriched from blood (not recorded which). V gene TRBV18 combines with J gene TRBJ1-2; D is perhaps TRBD1 (6 bases). The TCR was taken from a woman aged 18-29 years with acute COVID-19. The CDR3 is CASSPLGGNYGYTF. The CDR3 region has the DNA TGTGCCAGCTCACCATTAGGGGGAAACTATGGCTACACCTTC. Together with reference TRBV18 and TRBJ1-2, the CDR3 gives the full variable domain: NAGVMQNPRHLVRRRGQEARLRCSPMKGHSHVYWYRQLPEEGLKFMVYLQKENIIDESGMPKERFSAEFPKEGPSILRIQQVVRGDSAAYFCASSPLGGNYGYTFGSGTRLTVV.